This T cell receptor (beta chain) was observed in a study of cytomegalovirus exposure and HLA in healthy donors (dated 2017 in TCRdb). The study in broad terms: An earlier analysis of 587 of the donors reported under 300 Gb of sequence data and 117 million unique TCR beta sequences obtained from about 180 million T cells. Roughly 300 gigabases of sequencing data and tens of millions of unique TCR sequences were included in an early release covering 500 to 750 HLA-typed donors. The genetic ancestry cluster associated with self-reported Caucasian donors included around 76% of the roughly 360 genotyped donors. The aim of the study was to test whether cataloging public T cell receptors could identify signatures of past pathogen exposure. The study used immunosequencing to profile the T cell repertoires of 666 subjects and linked those repertoires to cytomegalovirus serostatus. A separate validation cohort of approximately 120 different subjects was used in addition to the approximately 670-subject first cohort. High-throughput TCR immunosequencing, statistical association of individual TCRs with disease status, and machine learning were combined to predict cytomegalovirus infection status. In a later analysis, previously published TCR beta repertoires from 670 or so donors were re-analyzed and high-resolution HLA genotyping was added so that TCR occurrence patterns could be studied. In the later analysis, no new phenotypic data were used to find candidate immune exposures; instead, reliance was placed on TCR beta sequences and their occurrence across donors. To decide whether each TCR beta V gene segment behaved as functional or pseudogenic, an earlier analysis of several hundred of the donors relied on high-throughput TCR beta sequencing. Alongside the repertoire data, information on donor age, sex, ethnicity and CMV serostatus was compiled. A later genetic analysis used genome-wide SNP genotypes for 398 of the 666 donors, treating that subset as a discovery cohort. Every discovery cohort repertoire had been produced on one sequencing platform. HLA typing covered class I and class II loci at four-digit resolution. The number of typed donors differed by locus: 629-630 for A, B, C, DRB1 and DQB1; 522 for DQA1; approximately 610 for DPA1; and about 450 for DPB1. Roughly 5 DR-DQ haplotypes were handled as single units for association and clustering because linkage in the cohort was strong. Across 300 to 500 genotyped donors of the cohort, an average of approximately 240,000 unique TCR beta nucleotide sequences per donor were sequenced, and around 20% of those sequences were non-productive. Study-wide findings and limitations: According to a later genetic analysis, donors in an Asian-associated ancestry cluster had fewer N-insertions in productive TCRs than the approximately 700-donor mean. Roughly uniform sequencing depth across donors was assumed in presence/absence analyses, although this assumption may not hold. According to a later analysis, most CMV-associated TCR beta chains appeared to be HLA-restricted, and the HLA associations seemed to be driven largely by CMV exposure. A later analysis reported that several top co-occurrence clusters appeared linked to parvovirus B19, influenza, CMV and Epstein-Barr virus. For the cohort, immune exposure information was limited to CMV serostatus. Most TCR sequences were observed very rarely across donors, whereas some public TCRs were present in many individuals. It was suggested by the authors that the approach could potentially be generalized to other disease states and immunological phenotypes. The study listed 150 to 200 TCR beta chains as associated with cytomegalovirus. In this cohort, only TCR beta chains were sequenced, and detectable features were limited by the absence of alpha or paired-chain data. In a later analysis, HLA-associated TCR beta chains showed more clonal expansion and lower generation probabilities than non-associated chains that were equally common. Assigning TCR associations to individual alleles was difficult when HLA alleles, especially DR and DQ, strongly co-occurred. Because HLA typing was missing for some donors at each locus, association tests included only the typed subset. In both the original and validation cohorts, the classifier was reported to diagnose cytomegalovirus status with high specificity and sensitivity. Specific HLA alleles were associated with 16,951 TCR beta sequences at a false discovery rate of 0.05 in a later analysis. A cluster of highly shared sequence variants was judged likely to be a technical artifact of the sequencing pipeline. In a later analysis, the rate of TCR association differed among HLA loci, with DRB1 alleles having the most associated TCRs and HLA-C alleles having the fewest. Correlated functional status among segregating V segments might be attributable to linkage disequilibrium, but an unknown experimental factor could not be ruled out. The earlier analysis of nearly 600 of the donors excluded 15 to 20 rarely observed V segments, including chromosome 9 orphons, because counts were too low. In an earlier analysis of 587 of the donors, most TCR beta V segments appeared in productive rearrangements about 87% or about 30% of the time, broadly matching IMGT annotations. Some IMGT-functional V segments, including TRBV6-2 and TRBV6-3, could not be distinguished by the 87-base-pair reads and were therefore excluded. A further reported finding was that TCR beta sequences accurately predicted the HLA-A and HLA-B alleles for most subjects in the first cohort. A few of the identified cytomegalovirus-associated TCR beta chains were confirmed in vitro to be specific for cytomegalovirus antigens. V-gene and J-gene trimming of TCR beta chains was associated with a missense DCLRE1C variant in a later genetic analysis, and the association was replicated in an independent cohort.

In total, roughly 670 healthy bone marrow donors made up the cohort. Cohort members were all nominally healthy when sampled, although unrecorded immune exposures were likely present. The donor tested CMV seropositive and was one of the 289 seropositive cohort members. Every donor gave a peripheral blood sample, and the peripheral blood mononuclear cells from that sample were used for TCR beta sequencing. The Qiagen DNeasy Blood Extraction Kit was used to extract genomic DNA from the blood cell samples. The library was built by means of the immunoSEQ multiplex PCR assay. For the multiplex PCR, a mixture combining 60 forward primers for TCR Vbeta segments and 13 reverse primers for TCR Jbeta segments was used. Amplification of the CDR3 region of rearranged TCR beta genes was performed with a multiplex PCR assay on genomic DNA. Amplified TCR beta libraries were sequenced as 87-base-pair reads on the Illumina HiSeq System. The authors processed their data as follows. In a later analysis, about 80 million unique TCR beta chains were counted across the 666 repertoires, and approximately 11 million of these chains were shared by at least two donors. Raw reads were error-corrected and collapsed into unique sequences with a nearest-neighbor algorithm that merged closely related sequences to remove PCR and sequencing errors. V, D and J gene segments were assigned by aligning CDR3 sequences to IMGT reference sequences. Each retained sequence needed at least a six-nucleotide match to both a V gene segment and a J gene segment. A rearrangement was called productive if the CDR3 had no stop codons and remained in frame with V and J, and every other rearrangement was called non-productive. Following IMGT convention, CDR3 was defined as the stretch from the second conserved V-encoded cysteine to the conserved J-encoded phenylalanine. Sequences without an unambiguous match to a single V gene segment were excluded from the earlier analysis of over 500 of the donors. An earlier analysis of 587 of the donors called V segments functional above 56.7% productive rearrangements and segregating when the between-donor standard deviation exceeded 5%. To diagnose cytomegalovirus status from the catalog of TCR beta chain sequences, a statistical classification framework was built. In a later analysis, V and J genes were assigned by comparing TCR nucleotide sequences against IMGT/GENE-DB human TR gene sequences. Using the TCRdist pipeline, a later analysis assigned CDR3 sequences along with most-parsimonious VDJ recombination scenarios. In a later analysis, each TCR beta chain was defined by its CDR3 amino acid sequence together with its V-gene family, and reads lacking a unique V-gene family were excluded. A later analysis removed several hundred highly shared, low-generation-probability nucleotide sequences to deal with suspected cross-contamination and a sequencing artifact. In a later analysis, a clonal expansion index was calculated for each public chain from normalized within-repertoire ranks of inferred template counts. A later analysis computed generation probabilities with a VDJ recombination model fitted to out-of-frame rearrangements, and checked the results against IGoR. In a later analysis, hypergeometric tests were used to score TCR-TCR, TCR-HLA and TCR-CMV co-occurrence, with a repertoire-size bias correction applied to TCR pairs. False discovery rates were estimated in a later analysis by permuting HLA or CMV assignments 20 times. In a later analysis, co-occurring TCRs were grouped with DBSCAN, and TCRdist sequence similarity was added when clustering was performed within HLA-allele-positive subsets. Repertoires with fewer than 30,000 or more than 120,000 public chains, plus five repertoires with anomalous nucleotide sharing, were excluded from co-occurrence clustering. Here the immuneACCESS table is served through TCRdb, limited to in-frame sequences with V and J called. Missing clones are a known gap in these copies; in checked studies unresolved V genes cover under half, and the rest lacks a known reason. The DNA gave D and trimming, while V, J and clone size come from that table. In this sample the table shows fewer than 150,000 clones, around 76% of which occur a single time. The ten largest make up over 25% of the sample.

This clone was detected only once. No antigen is known for it. No much larger clone exists at a distance of one base, and base qualities are not known. At the junction V is shortened by 5 bases and J by 5 bases, with 10 bases in between. The CDR3 numbers 12 residues from cysteine through phenylalanine. This entry keeps only the CDR3 DNA: 36 bases, framed from base 1. Looking up the germline V gene yields CDR1 SGHDT and CDR2 YYEEEE. The rearranged chain carries TRBV5-6 and TRBJ1-2, with the D gene not clear enough to name. The sequenced sample consisted of PBMCs. The sequence derives from a man aged 60 to 69 in good health and CMV-seropositive. The CDR3 reads CASSSVDYGYTF. The nucleotide sequence reads TGTGCCAGCAGTTCCGTAGATTATGGCTACACCTTC.